This TCR gamma chain comes out of a study of gamma-delta chains in newborns, infants, children. Study details: Microbial exposure reportedly drives polyclonal innate γδ T cell expansion after birth.

TCRdb ran CATT on the reads. This sample has 200 to 250 gamma-chain clones, with more than 1.5% found just once. The CDR3 runs to 17 residues. V lost 0 bases, J lost 6 bases, and 5 bases stayed unmatched. CDR1 and CDR2 (germline): GITISATS, ISYDGTV (reference sequence). This clone is large within its sample. At the DNA level, this CDR3 is encoded by other sequences in the same sample as well. This receptor was identified in a child who was a newborn, infant or young child, either healthy, febrile or measles-vaccinated (not recorded which). The V gene is TRGV9, the J gene TRGJP. The sequencing sample was made of blood. CDR3 region: CALWEVRAELGKKIKVF. The CDR3 nucleotides read TGTGCCTTGTGGGAGGTGCGGGCAGAGTTGGGCAAAAAAATCAAGGTATTT.